The clone carrying this T cell receptor beta chain was counted a few times. The antigen is not known. The library came from three nested PCR rounds adapted from ARM-PCR protocols. One entry per CDR3 protein results from TCRdb running MiXCR on the multiplex PCR reads. The sample has about 200,000 distinct CDR3 sequences, about two thirds seen once. CDR1 is MNHEY, CDR2 SVGAGI, per germline. V dropped 1 base and J dropped 1 base, with 19 bases sitting between them. This CDR3 is built from 18 residues. The sample originates from a study of tumor and adjacent non-tumor tissue in lung cancer. Study results and caveats: Tumor TCR diversity, when higher, was linked to shorter survival. TCR diversity was significantly greater in tumor than normal lung tissue.

The template was RNA from unsorted bulk tissue. Sequencing input: lung tumor tissue. This sequence was found in a man between 60 and 70 years old with non-small cell lung cancer. The chain has TRBV6-5 and TRBJ1-1; the D gene is possibly TRBD1 (5 bases). CDR3 DNA: TGTGCCAGCAGTTACTGGTTCCGAGGGGCCGAAGAGAACACTGAAGCTTTCTTT. Translation gives CASSYWFRGAEENTEAFF.